Each of the 11 T cell receptor beta chains below was sequenced from the same sample in a study of control samples from healthy donors and cancer patients. Generated by immunoSEQ multiplex PCR, the TCRdb table keeps only in-frame clones and is missing some. This sample has some 410,000 clones, with more than 80% found just once. Sequencing used PBMCs. All receptors come from a man in his forties with head and neck cancer.

J is TRBJ1-5 and V is TRBV10-3; tentative D call: TRBD1 (5 bases). Per germline, CDR1 ENHRY and CDR2 SYGVKD. This CDR3 contains 14 residues. Trimming left V 4 bases short and J 4 bases short, with 11 bases between. The CDR3 nucleotides are TGTGCCATCAGTGCGACAGAATCGAATCAGCCCCAGCATTTT. Its protein product is CAISATESNQPQHF.

The chain uses TRBV10-3 and TRBJ1-4; D is possibly TRBD1 (5 bases). The CDR3 is made up of 14 amino acids. In germline, CDR1 is ENHRY, CDR2 SYGVKD. V was clipped by 1 base and J by 5 bases, with 8 bases between them. CDR3 sequence reads: CAISEYRRNEKLFF. CDR3 nucleotide sequence: TGTGCCATCAGTGAGTACAGGAGGAATGAAAAACTGTTTTTT.

This clone was recorded only once. The V and J genes are TRBV19 and TRBJ1-5; a weak D match, TRBD1 (5 bases). Per the germline V gene, CDR1 is LNHDA and CDR2 is SQIVND (reference sequence). The V and J ends lost 3 bases and 6 bases respectively, with 12 bases between them. CDR3 size: 14 residues. In nucleotides, the CDR3 is TGTGCCAGTAGTATTATAGGGGAGGGTCAGCCCCAGCATTTT. As protein: CASSIIGEGQPQHF.

The chain employs TRBV7-8 and TRBJ1-6; D not certain. With 5 bases removed from V and 8 bases from J, the gap between germline ends came to 13 bases. CDR1 SGHVS and CDR2 FQNEAQ come from the germline V gene. The CDR3 extends over 14 amino acids. CDR3 protein: CASSQRFFDSPLHF. CDR3 nucleotides: TGTGCCAGCAGCCAACGGTTTTTCGATTCACCCCTCCACTTT.

The rearrangement uses TRBV3-1 (or the pseudogene TRBV3-2) and TRBJ2-1; TRBD2 agrees at 8 bases. The CDR3 consists of 16 residues. Germline trimming cut 3 bases from V and 1 base from J; bases unmatched to any gene: 5. The germline V gene has CDR1 LGHDT and CDR2 YNNKEL (reference sequence). The CDR3 bases are TGTGCCAGCAGCCAGGAGCGGGAGTGGTCCTACAATGAGCAGTTCTTC. Its protein is CASSQEREWSYNEQFF.

This chain links TRBV5-6 with TRBJ2-3, with TRBD1 matching 7 bases. The J segment lost 0 bases and the V segment lost 0 bases, leaving 10 bases of the junction unmatched. The CDR3 is made up of 18 amino acids. CDR1 and CDR2 (germline): SGHDT, YYEEEE. The CDR3 nucleotides are TGTGCCAGCAGCTTGGAGGACAGGCTCTCCCTAAGCACAGATACGCAGTATTTT. It encodes CASSLEDRLSLSTDTQYF.

V usage is TRBV3-1 (or the pseudogene TRBV3-2) and J usage is TRBJ1-4; D call uncertain. CDR1 LGHDT and CDR2 YNNKEL come from the germline V gene (reference sequence). The CDR3 has 12 residues. Trimming pared 1 base from V and 8 bases from J, leaving 5 bases between. The CDR3 sequence: CASSQGGEKLFF. The DNA for the CDR3 is TGTGCCAGCAGCCAAGGAGGGGAAAAACTGTTTTTT.

CDR3 in DNA: TGTGCCAGCAGTGGGTACGATTATAATTCACCCCTCCACTTT. It codes for CASSGYDYNSPLHF. The chain employs TRBV2 and TRBJ1-6; D gene ambiguous. The CDR3 runs to 14 residues. The germline CDR1 and CDR2 sequences are SNHLY and FYNNEI. Trimming pared 4 bases from V and 4 bases from J, leaving 8 bases between.

This sequence joins TRBV28 and TRBJ1-2, with 8 nucleotides matching TRBD1. The CDR3 extends over 14 amino acids. CDR1 and CDR2 from the germline V gene are MDHEN and SYDVKM. The V segment lost 5 bases and the J segment 8 bases; nucleotides outside the gene matches: 10. The DNA of the CDR3 is TGTGCCAGCAGTATCCCTGGACAGGGCAGAGGCTACACCTTC. It yields the protein CASSIPGQGRGYTF.

The chain carries TRBV4-2 and TRBJ1-3; the D gene is possibly TRBD1 (5 bases). CDR1 and CDR2 from the germline V gene are LGHNA and YNFKEQ. Trimming took off 4 bases at V and 3 bases at J, with 13 bases between the two ends. CDR3 length equals 15 residues. CDR3 in amino acids: CASSPSPRGGNTIYF. CDR3 sequence (DNA): TGTGCCAGCAGCCCGTCCCCGAGGGGTGGAAACACCATATATTTT.

The chain carries TRBV6-1 and TRBJ1-4; 7 bases are a match to TRBD1. Germline CDR1 is MNHNS and CDR2 is SASEGT. The length of the CDR3 is 14 residues. V was pared by 3 bases and J by 7 bases, with 5 bases of the junction left unmatched. This CDR3 reads CASSDSGGSEKLFF. CDR3 DNA sequence: TGTGCCAGCAGTGATTCAGGGGGTAGTGAAAAACTGTTTTTT.